The clone carrying this TCR beta chain came up once. No antigen is known for it. Naive CD8 isolation took CD45RO-negative cells positively selected for CCR7 and excluded terminally differentiated effector memory CD45RA+ cells. Healthy HIV-negative adults without recent acute infections or vaccinations served as donors. These data are taken from a study of shared clonotypes between healthy human individuals. On the study more broadly: CD4 naive cells filled three plates per donor, CD4 memory three, CD8 naive two and CD8 memory one.

General study points: Sharing across four donors was seen in 4.5% to 5.5% of naive CD4 clonotypes. Naive subsets typically showed greater estimated richness than memory subsets.

The table came from immunoSEQ multiplex PCR; TCRdb's copy has only in-frame clones and leaves some out. The sample records 660,000 or so clones, approximately 96% being singletons. The ends lost 2 bases at V and 5 bases at J; junction bases unmatched: 12. CDR3 length: 19 residues. The germline CDR1 and CDR2 sequences are SNHLY and FYNNEI. This clonotype was obtained from a woman aged 30 to 39 in good health. Material for sequencing was naive CD8+ T cells sorted from blood. The chain employs TRBV2 and TRBJ2-3; 14 bases match TRBD2. The DNA for the CDR3 is TGTGCCAGCAGTGAACCTTACGGACTAGCGGGAGGTATTGGAGATACGCAGTATTTT. Protein sequence: CASSEPYGLAGGIGDTQYF.